The 32 T cell receptor beta chains in this list originate from one sample, sequenced in a study of cytomegalovirus exposure and HLA in healthy donors. 13 Jbeta primers and 60 Vbeta primers were used for the PCR. The table came from immunoSEQ multiplex PCR; TCRdb's copy has only in-frame clones and leaves some out. This sample has around 78,000 clones; about 60% occur once, and the top ten carry 4.5% to 6%. The sample consisted of PBMCs. These receptors all come from a man aged 25 to 45 in good health and CMV-seropositive.

The rearrangement joins TRBV30 to TRBJ1-2; tentative D call: TRBD1 (5 bases). This CDR3 has 13 amino acids. The germline V and J ends were trimmed by 2 bases and 6 bases, with 13 bases remaining between them. Germline assignment: CDR1 GTSNPN and CDR2 SVGIG (reference sequence). The CDR3 coding sequence is TGTGCCTGGAGTTCAACAGGAATTCATGGCTACACCTTC. It specifies CAWSSTGIHGYTF.

As concerns this clone: Additional DNA sequences in this sample encode the identical CDR3. V is TRBV29-1 and J is TRBJ2-1; the D gene is possibly TRBD2 (6 bases). The V gene lost 4 bases and the J gene lost 7 bases, with 17 bases spanning the gap. This CDR3 region has 14 residues. Per the germline V gene, CDR1 is SQVTM and CDR2 is ANQGSEA. CDR3 loop: CSVAGGKTSNEQFF. In DNA form, the CDR3 reads TGCAGCGTTGCTGGCGGGAAGACTTCAAATGAGCAGTTCTTC.

Written as DNA, the CDR3 is TGTGCCAGCAGCCGAGAGCAGCCCCAGCATTTT. Protein: CASSREQPQHF. The chain links TRBV7-3 to TRBJ1-5, with D hard to call. The CDR3 consists of 11 residues. CDR1 is SGHTA and CDR2 is FQGTGA in the germline V gene. Trimming removed 5 bases from V and 7 bases from J, with 6 bases in between.

The gene calls are TRBV19 and TRBJ2-1; TRBD1 matches at 12 bases. V lost 5 bases to trimming and J lost 6 bases; unmatched junction nucleotides: 5. Germline-derived CDR1 and CDR2 are LNHDA and SQIVND (reference sequence). The CDR3 spans 15 residues. Here the CDR3 DNA reads TGTGCCAGTAGTTACCGGGACAGGGGGCTCAATGAGCAGTTCTTC. Translating it yields CASSYRDRGLNEQFF.

The chain uses TRBV18 and TRBJ1-2, with unresolved D. This CDR3 comprises 14 residues. The V end was cut by 2 bases, the J end by 2 bases, with 9 bases between. CDR1 is KGHSH, CDR2 LQKENI, per germline. The CDR3 protein is CASSPWEENYGYTF. CDR3 in DNA: TGTGCCAGCTCACCATGGGAGGAAAACTATGGCTACACCTTC.

The rearrangement links TRBV5-4 to TRBJ2-3; the match to TRBD2 covers 7 bases. J lost 4 bases, V lost 0 bases, and 2 bases had no gene match. This CDR3 spans 14 amino acids. Germline lookup yields CDR1 SGHNT and CDR2 YYREEE (reference sequence). The DNA for the CDR3 is TGTGCCAGCAGCTTGGATCTAGCGGCAGATACGCAGTATTTT. Its protein product is CASSLDLAADTQYF.

The gene calls are TRBV5-1 and TRBJ2-3, with TRBD2 matching over 7 bases. Germline CDR1 reads SGHRS; CDR2 reads YFSETQ. CDR3 size: 15 residues. V was clipped by 7 bases and J by 0 bases; unmatched bases: 8. CDR3 DNA: TGCGCCAGCCGCCCGGGGGGAGCGAGCACAGATACGCAGTATTTT. Translated: CASRPGGASTDTQYF.

This clone has only a few counts. The chain recombines TRBV5-6 with TRBJ1-2; D unclear. Germline V lookup: CDR1 SGHDT, CDR2 YYEEEE. With 4 bases removed from V and 7 bases from J, the gap between germline ends came to 14 bases. This CDR3 is built from 13 residues. The CDR3 bases are TGTGCCAGCAGCAAGGGAGGGAGTCTTGGCTACACCTTC. Its protein product is CASSKGGSLGYTF.

This chain uses TRBV4-1 with TRBJ1-2, with D unclear. The V end was cut by 0 bases, the J end by 4 bases, with 12 bases between. Germline V gene sequence: CDR1 MGHRA, CDR2 YSYEKL. This CDR3 has 15 residues. This chain's CDR3 is CASSQDPEVTYGYTF. The DNA for the CDR3 is TGCGCCAGCAGCCAAGATCCCGAGGTTACCTATGGCTACACCTTC.

The CDR3 sequence: CASSDSGTGAYEQYF. The CDR3 DNA follows: TGTGCCAGTAGTGACTCCGGGACAGGGGCATACGAGCAGTACTTC. The J gene is TRBJ2-7, the V gene TRBV19; 10 nucleotides match TRBD1. CDR3 length: 15 residues. The V segment lost 5 bases and the J segment 4 bases; nucleotides outside the gene matches: 8. The germline V gene has CDR1 LNHDA and CDR2 SQIVND (reference sequence). The full variable domain, in which reference TRBV19 and TRBJ2-7 provide the parts outside the CDR3, is DGGITQSPKYLFRKEGQNVTLSCEQNLNHDAMYWYRQDPGQGLRLIYYSQIVNDFQKGDIAEGYSVSREKKESFPLTVTSAQKNPTAFYLCASSDSGTGAYEQYFGPGTRLTVT.

This clone was recorded a few times. This chain connects TRBV10-2 to TRBJ2-3; D is ambiguous. The germline V and J ends were trimmed by 4 bases and 8 bases, with 10 bases remaining between them. Per the germline V gene, CDR1 is WSHSY and CDR2 is SAAADI. This CDR3 has 12 amino acids. CDR3 amino acids: CASSASVGTQYF. The CDR3 nucleotides are TGCGCCAGCAGTGCGAGCGTGGGTACGCAGTATTTT.

CDR3 coding DNA: TGTGCCAGCAGAGGAAGAAGACTCACAGATACGCAGTATTTT. It specifies CASRGRRLTDTQYF. The chain joins TRBV5-6 to TRBJ2-3; unclear D gene. Trimming left V 5 bases short and J 2 bases short, with 12 bases between. There are 14 residues in the CDR3. Germline CDR1 is SGHDT and CDR2 is YYEEEE.

V gene TRBV10-2 combines with J gene TRBJ2-2, with unresolved D. Germline CDR1 is WSHSY and CDR2 is SAAADI. The CDR3 loop spans 16 amino acids. Trimming took off 0 bases at V and 6 bases at J, with 14 bases between the two ends. The CDR3 DNA is TGCGCCAGCAGTGAGTCGACTCTGGATATATCCGGGGAGCTGTTTTTT. As protein: CASSESTLDISGELFF.

This clone has only one observation. The V and J genes are TRBV2 and TRBJ1-6; D gene uncertain. Per germline, CDR1 SNHLY and CDR2 FYNNEI. There are 16 residues in the CDR3. Trimming removed 3 bases from V and 0 bases from J, with 9 bases in between. This CDR3 is CASSDAKSSYNSPLHF. For the CDR3, the DNA is TGTGCCAGCAGTGACGCCAAGAGCTCCTATAATTCACCCCTCCACTTT.

This clone showed up just a few times. This sequence joins TRBV11-3 and TRBJ2-1; no clear D. The length of the CDR3 is 15 residues. Germline-derived CDR1 and CDR2 are SGHNT and YENEEA. V dropped 1 base and J dropped 7 bases, with 14 bases sitting between them. The CDR3 loop reads CASSLAAPPGNEQFF. CDR3 bases: TGTGCCAGCAGCTTAGCCGCCCCCCCCGGGAATGAGCAGTTCTTC.

The rearrangement joins TRBV4-3 to TRBJ2-1; TRBD2 aligns across 11 bases. J gave up 8 bases and V 0 bases, and 9 bases lay outside the gene matches. Germline loops: CDR1 LGHNA, CDR2 YSLEER. CDR3 length: 17 amino acids. The CDR3 nucleotides are TGCGCCAGCAGCCAAGATTCACTAGCGGGAGCTTTCGATGAGCAGTTCTTC. Residues: CASSQDSLAGAFDEQFF.

DNA of the CDR3: TGTGCCAGCAGCCCCCAGCGGACTAGCGGGAGAACAGATACGCAGTATTTT. This translates into CASSPQRTSGRTDTQYF. The chain couples TRBV7-2 to TRBJ2-3, with 13 bases fitting TRBD2. The CDR3 is 17 amino acids. Per the germline V gene, CDR1 is SGHTA and CDR2 is FQGNSA. Unmatched junction bases numbered 8, after V lost 5 bases and J lost 3 bases.

The genes are TRBV6-4 and TRBJ1-1; possible D gene TRBD1, 5 bases. V dropped 0 bases and J dropped 12 bases, with 11 bases sitting between them. Germline lookup yields CDR1 MRHNA and CDR2 SNTAGT. The CDR3 loop spans 12 amino acids. This CDR3 is CASSDSETETFF. The DNA for the CDR3 is TGTGCCAGCAGTGACTCCGAGACAGAGACTTTCTTT.

V is TRBV7-2 and J is TRBJ2-1; 9 bases map to TRBD2. This CDR3 is 15 amino acids long. Germline V gene sequence: CDR1 SGHTA, CDR2 FQGNSA. With V trimmed by 5 bases and J by 4 bases, 6 bases remained unmatched. The CDR3 loop is CASSPESGGYNEQFF. The CDR3 DNA sequence: TGTGCCAGCAGCCCGGAGAGCGGGGGGTACAATGAGCAGTTCTTC.

In this sample, this clone turned up once. The chain joins TRBV19 to TRBJ2-5, with TRBD2 matching over 7 bases. Germline V CDR1 and CDR2: LNHDA, SQIVND (reference sequence). The V segment lost 10 bases and the J segment 4 bases; nucleotides outside the gene matches: 6. CDR3 length equals 12 residues. The CDR3 spells CATAPGGETQYF. Written as DNA, the CDR3 is TGTGCCACCGCTCCGGGAGGAGAGACCCAGTACTTC.

V is TRBV13 and J is TRBJ2-7; 7 bases are shared with TRBD1. V lost 4 bases and J lost 4; bases outside the gene matches: 7. The CDR3 sequence is 14 residues long. Germline values: CDR1 PRHDT, CDR2 FYEKMQ (reference sequence). CDR3 amino acids: CASSSDREIYEQYF. CDR3 DNA: TGTGCCAGCAGCTCCGACAGGGAAATTTACGAGCAGTACTTC.

This clone was counted between two and nine times. This chain links TRBV29-1 with TRBJ1-1; D uncertain. V was pared by 7 bases and J by 6 bases, with 9 bases between. The CDR3 length is 10 residues. CDR1 is SQVTM, CDR2 ANQGSEA, per germline. CDR3 in DNA: TGCAGCGGCGTGCTTGCTGAAGCTTTCTTT. It translates to CSGVLAEAFF.

The chain recombines TRBV12-5 with TRBJ2-6, with 7 bases lining up with TRBD2. Germline V CDR1 and CDR2: LGHNT, FRNRAP. The ends lost 8 bases at V and 2 bases at J; junction bases unmatched: 21. The CDR3 is 20 amino acids. This chain's CDR3 is CASYLITGREGKTGANVLTF. DNA for the CDR3: TGTGCTAGTTATCTAATCACAGGCAGGGAGGGAAAAACTGGGGCCAACGTCCTGACTTTC. Full variable domain (missing parts from reference TRBV12-5 and TRBJ2-6): DARVTQTPRHKVTEMGQEVTMRCQPILGHNTVFWYRQTMMQGLELLAYFRNRAPLDDSGMPKDRFSAEMPDATLATLKIQPSEPRDSAVYFCASYLITGREGKTGANVLTFGAGSRLTVL.

DNA of the CDR3: TGTGCCAGCAGGGAAATGGCGGGGGTGAACACTGAAGCTTTCTTT. This gives the protein CASREMAGVNTEAFF. V is TRBV6-1 and J is TRBJ1-1; a possible D gene is TRBD1 (5 bases). CDR3 length: 15 amino acids. Germline CDR1 MNHNS, CDR2 SASEGT. With 6 bases removed from V and 0 bases from J, the gap between germline ends came to 14 bases.

The rearrangement uses TRBV28 and TRBJ1-5; 10 nucleotides agree with TRBD1. J lost 15 bases, V lost 7 bases, and 18 bases had no gene match. The CDR3 is made up of 15 amino acids. CDR1 MDHEN and CDR2 SYDVKM come from the germline V gene. The chain's CDR3 is CASKNPGQGFPGGHF. The CDR3 DNA is TGTGCCAGCAAAAACCCGGGACAGGGGTTCCCGGGCGGGCATTTT.

This clone turned up a few times. The chain couples TRBV10-2 to TRBJ2-2; TRBD1 aligns across 8 bases. The trim removed 6 bases at V and 5 bases at J, leaving 8 bases unmatched. Germline values: CDR1 WSHSY, CDR2 SAAADI. The CDR3 runs to 15 residues. In DNA form, the CDR3 reads TGCGCCAGCAGGGCTGACAGGGGTGGGACCGGGGAGCTGTTTTTT. Its translation: CASRADRGGTGELFF.

The CDR3 DNA reads TGTGCCAGCAGTTTAATCGCGGGATGGTTGGCTGAGCAGTTCTTC. Amino acid sequence: CASSLIAGWLAEQFF. The chain links TRBV27 to TRBJ2-1; D might be TRBD2 (6 bases). Germline assignment: CDR1 MNHEY and CDR2 SMNVEV (reference sequence). The CDR3 spans 15 residues. V lost 2 bases to trimming and J lost 9 bases, with 17 bases between them.

By sample fraction, this clone is medium-sized. This chain uses TRBV10-3 with TRBJ1-2; the match to TRBD1 covers 10 bases. V lost 0 bases and J lost 8; bases outside the gene matches: 12. CDR3 length: 17 residues. Germline V gene lookup returns CDR1 ENHRY and CDR2 SYGVKD. In DNA, the CDR3 is TGTGCCATCAGTGAGTCTACCGACAGGGGGCGCGTCCTCGGCTACACCTTC. Translated: CAISESTDRGRVLGYTF.

V is TRBV6-5 and J is TRBJ2-7, with 9 positions matching TRBD2. The length of the CDR3 is 16 residues. Unmatched junction bases numbered 6, after V lost 0 bases and J lost 3 bases. Germline V CDR1 and CDR2: MNHEY, SVGAGI. DNA for the CDR3: TGTGCCAGCAGTTACTCATCCGGACTAGCGATCTACGAGCAGTACTTC. It is translated as CASSYSSGLAIYEQYF.

The chain's CDR3 is CASSVVTGGTEAFF. CDR3 nucleotide sequence: TGTGCCAGCAGCGTAGTTACAGGGGGAACTGAAGCTTTCTTT. The chain employs TRBV9 and TRBJ1-1; 8 nucleotides align to TRBD1. The V gene end was trimmed by 0 bases and the J gene end by 5 bases; junction bases not matched to a gene: 3. Germline V gene lookup returns CDR1 SGDLS and CDR2 YYNGEE. The CDR3 is 14 amino acids. The complete variable domain, with remaining parts taken from reference TRBV9 and TRBJ1-1, reads DSGVTQTPKHLITATGQRVTLRCSPRSGDLSVYWYQQSLDQGLQFLIQYYNGEERAKGNILERFSAQQFPDLHSELNLSSLELGDSALYFCASSVVTGGTEAFFGQGTRLTVV.

This clone was observed a few times. V is TRBV9 and J is TRBJ1-3, with D unclear. Germline-derived CDR1 and CDR2 are SGDLS and YYNGEE. The CDR3 sequence is 14 residues long. V lost 3 bases and J 4 bases, leaving 11 bases between the germline ends. The CDR3 spells CASSGESVGNTIYF. The CDR3 DNA reads as TGTGCCAGCAGCGGAGAGAGCGTGGGAAACACCATATATTTT.

The J gene is TRBJ2-5, the V gene TRBV11-2; 8 bases align to TRBD1. This CDR3 spans 14 amino acids. Germline-derived CDR1 and CDR2 are SGHAT and FQNNGV. Germline trimming cut 5 bases from V and 5 bases from J; bases unmatched to any gene: 7. The CDR3: CASSLGQGGETQYF. In DNA form, the CDR3 reads TGTGCCAGCAGCCTCGGACAGGGCGGGGAGACCCAGTACTTC.